One TCR beta chain is described in this entry. Clones were sequenced by immunoSEQ multiplex PCR, and TCRdb holds only the in-frame ones, with some missing. Here the sample spans hundreds of thousands of clones, 95% being singletons. There are 16 residues in the CDR3. Germline CDR1 MNHEY, CDR2 SMNVEV (reference sequence). V lost 4 bases to trimming and J lost 1 base; unmatched junction nucleotides: 5. The record originates from a study of shared T cell receptors in the human thymus. Specimen: thymocytes. The V call is TRBV27, the J call TRBJ2-2; 8 positions agree with TRBD2. The origin of this receptor is a human donor. CDR3 residues: CASSCPRGGNTGELFF. The CDR3 DNA reads TGTGCCAGCAGTTGTCCACGGGGGGGGAACACCGGGGAGCTGTTTTTT.